The present entry profiles one T cell receptor beta chain with its context. This sample is part of a study of blood T cell repertoires in COVID-19. Authors' processing steps: Amplification from reference gene primers served as the basis for estimated nucleated cell counts. Profiled with immunoSEQ multiplex PCR; TCRdb holds only in-frame clones, not every one. V, J and clone size reflect that table, while D and trimming were determined from the DNA. The sample includes about 290,000 clones, 89% seen only once; the top ten take 1.7%. J lost 11 bases, V lost 0 bases, and 7 bases had no gene match. This CDR3 has 13 amino acids. The germline V gene has CDR1 SGDLS and CDR2 YYNGEE.

The rearrangement uses TRBV9 and TRBJ1-1, with 7 positions matching TRBD1. This sequence was found in a woman between 40 and 55 years old who had recovered from COVID-19. The specimen sequenced was PBMCs or T cells enriched from blood (not recorded which). The CDR3 reads CASSVEGASTAFF. The CDR3 DNA sequence: TGTGCCAGCAGCGTAGAGGGGGCCTCGACTGCTTTCTTT.